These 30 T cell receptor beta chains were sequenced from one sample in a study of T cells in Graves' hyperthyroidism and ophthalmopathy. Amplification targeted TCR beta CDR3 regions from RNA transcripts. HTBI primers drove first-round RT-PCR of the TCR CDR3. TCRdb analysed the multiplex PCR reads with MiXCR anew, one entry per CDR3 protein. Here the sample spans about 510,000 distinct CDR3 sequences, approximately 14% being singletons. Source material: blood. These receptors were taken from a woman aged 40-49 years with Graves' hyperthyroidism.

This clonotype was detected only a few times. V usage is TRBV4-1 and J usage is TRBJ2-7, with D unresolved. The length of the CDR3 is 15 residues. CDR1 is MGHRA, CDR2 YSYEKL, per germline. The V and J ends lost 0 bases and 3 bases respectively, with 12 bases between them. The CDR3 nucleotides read TGCGCCAGCAGCCAAGATGAAACTTCGGGCTACGAGCAGTACTTC. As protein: CASSQDETSGYEQYF.

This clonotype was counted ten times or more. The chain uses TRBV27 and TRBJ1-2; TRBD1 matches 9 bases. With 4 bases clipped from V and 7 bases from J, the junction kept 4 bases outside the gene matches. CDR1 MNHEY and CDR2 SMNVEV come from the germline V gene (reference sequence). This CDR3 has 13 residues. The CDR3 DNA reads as TGTGCCAGCAGTTACGGGGACAGGGTTGGCTACACCTTC. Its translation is CASSYGDRVGYTF.

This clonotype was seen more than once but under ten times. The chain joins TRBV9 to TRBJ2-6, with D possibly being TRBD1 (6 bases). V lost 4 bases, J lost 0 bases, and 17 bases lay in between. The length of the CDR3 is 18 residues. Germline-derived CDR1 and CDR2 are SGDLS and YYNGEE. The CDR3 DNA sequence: TGTGCCAGCAGCCCCCGACAGGCCCTGAGCTCTGGGGCCAACGTCCTGACTTTC. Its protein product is CASSPRQALSSGANVLTF.

The CDR3 region is CAMRGSNTGELFF. In nucleotides, the CDR3 is TGTGCCATGAGGGGATCGAACACCGGGGAGCTGTTTTTT. This chain connects TRBV2 to TRBJ2-2, with D tentatively TRBD1 or TRBD2 (5 bases each). Germline assignment: CDR1 SNHLY and CDR2 FYNNEI. Trimming stripped 10 bases from V and 0 bases from J, with 9 bases between. The CDR3 has 13 amino acids. Using reference TRBV2 and TRBJ2-2 for the parts outside the CDR3, the full variable domain is EPEVTQTPSHQVTQMGQEVILRCVPISNHLYFYWYRQILGQKVEFLVSFYNNEISEKSEIFDDQFSVERPDGSNFTLKIRSTKLEDSAMYFCAMRGSNTGELFFGEGSRLTVL.

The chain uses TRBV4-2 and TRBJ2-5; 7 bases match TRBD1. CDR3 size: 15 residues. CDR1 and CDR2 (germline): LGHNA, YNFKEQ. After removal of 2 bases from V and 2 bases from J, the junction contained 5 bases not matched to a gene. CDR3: CASSQMQGVQETQYF. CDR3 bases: TGTGCCAGCAGCCAAATGCAGGGGGTTCAAGAGACCCAGTACTTC.

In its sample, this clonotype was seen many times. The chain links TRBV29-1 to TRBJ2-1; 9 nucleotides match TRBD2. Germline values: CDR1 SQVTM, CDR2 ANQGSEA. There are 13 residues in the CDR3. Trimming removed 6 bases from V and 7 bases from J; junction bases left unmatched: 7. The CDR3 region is CSVPGLAVNEQFF. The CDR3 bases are TGCAGCGTACCGGGACTAGCCGTAAATGAGCAGTTCTTC.

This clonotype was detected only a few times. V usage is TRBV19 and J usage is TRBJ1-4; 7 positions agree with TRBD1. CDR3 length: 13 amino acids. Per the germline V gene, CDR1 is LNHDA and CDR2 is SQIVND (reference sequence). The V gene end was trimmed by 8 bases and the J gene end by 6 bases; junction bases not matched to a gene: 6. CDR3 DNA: TGTGCCAGTGGGGACAGCGTCCATGAAAAACTGTTTTTT. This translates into CASGDSVHEKLFF.

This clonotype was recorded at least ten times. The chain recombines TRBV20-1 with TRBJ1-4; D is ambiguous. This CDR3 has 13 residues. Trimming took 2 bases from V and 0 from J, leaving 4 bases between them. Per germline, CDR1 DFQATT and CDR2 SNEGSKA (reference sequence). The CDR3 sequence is CSARHSTNEKLFF. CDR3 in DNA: TGCAGTGCTAGACATTCAACTAATGAAAAACTGTTTTTT.

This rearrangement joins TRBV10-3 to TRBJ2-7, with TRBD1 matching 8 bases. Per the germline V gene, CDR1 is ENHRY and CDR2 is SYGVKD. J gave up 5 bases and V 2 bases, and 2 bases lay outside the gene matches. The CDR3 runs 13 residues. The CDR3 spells CAISEGQGDEQYF. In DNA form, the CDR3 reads TGTGCCATCAGTGAGGGACAGGGAGACGAGCAGTACTTC.

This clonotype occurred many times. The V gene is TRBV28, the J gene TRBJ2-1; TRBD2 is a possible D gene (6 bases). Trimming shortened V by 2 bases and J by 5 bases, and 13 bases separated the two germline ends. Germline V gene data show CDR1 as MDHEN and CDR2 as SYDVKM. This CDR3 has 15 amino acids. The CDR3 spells CASSLGGSGDNEQFF. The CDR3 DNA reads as TGTGCCAGCAGTTTAGGAGGGAGCGGCGACAATGAGCAGTTCTTC.

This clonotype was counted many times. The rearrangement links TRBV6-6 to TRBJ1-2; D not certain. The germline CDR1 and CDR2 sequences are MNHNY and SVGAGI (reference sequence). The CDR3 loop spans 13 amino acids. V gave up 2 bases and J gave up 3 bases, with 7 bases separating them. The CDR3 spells CASSYGEYYGYTF. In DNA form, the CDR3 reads TGTGCCAGCAGTTACGGGGAGTACTATGGCTACACCTTC.

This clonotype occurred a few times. The CDR3 region is CSARDRASGSPEQYF. Here the CDR3 DNA reads TGCAGTGCTAGAGATAGAGCTAGCGGTTCCCCTGAGCAGTACTTC. This chain connects TRBV20-1 to TRBJ2-7, with 7 bases aligning to TRBD2. Germline trimming cut 0 bases from V and 7 bases from J; bases unmatched to any gene: 12. CDR1 DFQATT and CDR2 SNEGSKA come from the germline V gene (reference sequence). The CDR3 is made up of 15 amino acids.

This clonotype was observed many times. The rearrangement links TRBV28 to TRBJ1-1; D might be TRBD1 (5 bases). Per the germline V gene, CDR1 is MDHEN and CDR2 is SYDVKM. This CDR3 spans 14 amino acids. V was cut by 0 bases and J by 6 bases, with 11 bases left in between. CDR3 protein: CASSLCFRGSEAFF. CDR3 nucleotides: TGTGCCAGCAGTTTATGCTTTCGGGGGTCTGAAGCTTTCTTT.

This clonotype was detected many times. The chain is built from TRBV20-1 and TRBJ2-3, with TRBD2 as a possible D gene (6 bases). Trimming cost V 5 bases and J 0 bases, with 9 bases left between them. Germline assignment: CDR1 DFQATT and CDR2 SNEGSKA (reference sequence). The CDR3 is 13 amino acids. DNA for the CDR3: TGCAGTGCTGGGGACTCTAGCACAGATACGCAGTATTTT. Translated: CSAGDSSTDTQYF.

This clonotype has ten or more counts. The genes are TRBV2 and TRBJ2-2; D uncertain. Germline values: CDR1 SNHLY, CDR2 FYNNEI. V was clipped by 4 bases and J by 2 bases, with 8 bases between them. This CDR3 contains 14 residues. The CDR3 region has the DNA TGTGCCAGCAGTGCTACCCCCAACACCGGGGAGCTGTTTTTT. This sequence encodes CASSATPNTGELFF. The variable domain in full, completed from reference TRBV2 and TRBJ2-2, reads EPEVTQTPSHQVTQMGQEVILRCVPISNHLYFYWYRQILGQKVEFLVSFYNNEISEKSEIFDDQFSVERPDGSNFTLKIRSTKLEDSAMYFCASSATPNTGELFFGEGSRLTVL.

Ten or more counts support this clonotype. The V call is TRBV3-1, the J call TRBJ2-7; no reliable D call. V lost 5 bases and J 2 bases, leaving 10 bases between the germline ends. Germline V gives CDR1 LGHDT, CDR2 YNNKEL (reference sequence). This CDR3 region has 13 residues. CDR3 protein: CASSKARPYEQYF. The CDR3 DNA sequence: TGTGCCAGCAGCAAAGCAAGGCCCTACGAGCAGTACTTC.

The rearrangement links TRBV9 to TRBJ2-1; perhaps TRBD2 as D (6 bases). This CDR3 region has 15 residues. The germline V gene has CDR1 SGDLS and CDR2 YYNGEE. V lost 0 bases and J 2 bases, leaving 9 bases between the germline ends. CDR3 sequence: CASSVDGSAYNEQFF. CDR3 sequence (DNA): TGTGCCAGCAGCGTAGACGGGAGCGCCTACAATGAGCAGTTCTTC.

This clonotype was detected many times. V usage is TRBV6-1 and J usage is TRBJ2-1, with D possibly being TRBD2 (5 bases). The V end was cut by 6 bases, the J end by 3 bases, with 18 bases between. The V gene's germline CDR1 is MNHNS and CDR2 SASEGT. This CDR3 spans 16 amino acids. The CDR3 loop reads CASRAKTIVVYNEQFF. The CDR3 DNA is TGTGCCAGCAGAGCTAAGACTATCGTGGTCTACAATGAGCAGTTCTTC.

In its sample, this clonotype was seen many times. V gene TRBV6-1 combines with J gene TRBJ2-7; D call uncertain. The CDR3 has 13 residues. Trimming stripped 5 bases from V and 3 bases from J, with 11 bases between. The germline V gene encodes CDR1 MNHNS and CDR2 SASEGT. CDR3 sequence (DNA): TGTGCCAGCAGTAGTAGATATGGCTACGAGCAGTACTTC. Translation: CASSSRYGYEQYF.

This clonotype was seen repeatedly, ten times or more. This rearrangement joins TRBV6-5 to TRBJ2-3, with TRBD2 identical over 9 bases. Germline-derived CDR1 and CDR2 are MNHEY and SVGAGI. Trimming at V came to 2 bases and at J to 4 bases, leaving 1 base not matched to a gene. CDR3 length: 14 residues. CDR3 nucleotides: TGTGCCAGCAGTTACGGCGGGAGGGCAGATACGCAGTATTTT. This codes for CASSYGGRADTQYF.

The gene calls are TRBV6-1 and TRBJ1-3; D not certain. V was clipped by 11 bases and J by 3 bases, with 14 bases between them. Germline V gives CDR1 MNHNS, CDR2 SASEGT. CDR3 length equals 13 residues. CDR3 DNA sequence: TGTGCCGGCTCAGACCGGCTTGGAAACACCATATATTTT. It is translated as CAGSDRLGNTIYF.

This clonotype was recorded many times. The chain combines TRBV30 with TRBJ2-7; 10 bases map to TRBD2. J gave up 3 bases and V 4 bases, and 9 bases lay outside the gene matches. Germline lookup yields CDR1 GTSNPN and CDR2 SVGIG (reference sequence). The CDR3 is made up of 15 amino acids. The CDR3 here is CAWNVKGLAYYEQYF. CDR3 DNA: TGTGCCTGGAATGTAAAGGGACTAGCGTACTACGAGCAGTACTTC.

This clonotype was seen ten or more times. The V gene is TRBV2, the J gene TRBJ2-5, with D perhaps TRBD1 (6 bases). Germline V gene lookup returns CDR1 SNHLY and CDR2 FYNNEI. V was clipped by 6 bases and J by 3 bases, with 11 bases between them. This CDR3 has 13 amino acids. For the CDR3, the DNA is TGTGCCAGCAGGCCCGCAGGGGAAGAGACCCAGTACTTC. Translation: CASRPAGEETQYF.

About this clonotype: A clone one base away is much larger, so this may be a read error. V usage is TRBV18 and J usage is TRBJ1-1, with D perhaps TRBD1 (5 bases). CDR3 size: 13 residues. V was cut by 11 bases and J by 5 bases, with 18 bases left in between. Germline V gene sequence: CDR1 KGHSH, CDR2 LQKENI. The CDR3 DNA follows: TGTGCCGGCTTAGCCAACGGACAAACTGAAGCTTTCTTT. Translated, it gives CAGLANGQTEAFF.

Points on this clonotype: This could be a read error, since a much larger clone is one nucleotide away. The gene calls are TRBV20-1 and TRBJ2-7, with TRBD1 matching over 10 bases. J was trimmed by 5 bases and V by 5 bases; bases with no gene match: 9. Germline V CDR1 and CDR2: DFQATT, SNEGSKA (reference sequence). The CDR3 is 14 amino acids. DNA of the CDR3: TGCAGTGCTTACCGGACAGGGGGAGGGCACGAGCAGTACTTC. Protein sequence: CSAYRTGGGHEQYF.

The CDR3 protein is CASSQLRPLAGGNEQYF. CDR3 nucleotides: TGTGCCAGCAGCCAGCTCCGCCCCCTAGCGGGAGGGAACGAGCAGTACTTC. The V gene is TRBV11-2, the J gene TRBJ2-7; TRBD2 agrees at 12 bases. Unmatched junction bases numbered 13, after V lost 5 bases and J lost 5 bases. CDR3 length: 17 amino acids. Germline lookup yields CDR1 SGHAT and CDR2 FQNNGV. Full variable domain (missing parts from reference TRBV11-2 and TRBJ2-7): EAGVAQSPRYKIIEKRQSVAFWCNPISGHATLYWYQQILGQGPKLLIQFQNNGVVDDSQLPKDRFSAERLKGVDSTLKIQPAKLEDSAVYLCASSQLRPLAGGNEQYFGPGTRLTVT.

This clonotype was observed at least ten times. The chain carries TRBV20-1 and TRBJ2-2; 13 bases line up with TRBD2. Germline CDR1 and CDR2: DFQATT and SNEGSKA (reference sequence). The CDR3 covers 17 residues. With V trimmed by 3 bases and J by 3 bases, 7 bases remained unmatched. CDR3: CSARSRTSGGDTGELFF. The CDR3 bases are TGCAGTGCTAGGTCACGGACTAGCGGGGGAGACACCGGGGAGCTGTTTTTT.

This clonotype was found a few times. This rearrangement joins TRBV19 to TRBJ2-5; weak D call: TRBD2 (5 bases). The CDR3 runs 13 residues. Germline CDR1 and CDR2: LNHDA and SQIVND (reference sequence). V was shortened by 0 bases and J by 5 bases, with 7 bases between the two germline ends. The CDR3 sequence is CASSIDRGETQYF. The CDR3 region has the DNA TGTGCCAGTAGTATAGATCGCGGGGAGACCCAGTACTTC.

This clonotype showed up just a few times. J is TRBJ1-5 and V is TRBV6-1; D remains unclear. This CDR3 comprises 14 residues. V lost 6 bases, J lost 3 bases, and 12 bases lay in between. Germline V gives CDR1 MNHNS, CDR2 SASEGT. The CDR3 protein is CASRGGANNQPQHF. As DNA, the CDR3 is TGTGCCAGCAGGGGAGGCGCGAACAATCAGCCCCAGCATTTT.

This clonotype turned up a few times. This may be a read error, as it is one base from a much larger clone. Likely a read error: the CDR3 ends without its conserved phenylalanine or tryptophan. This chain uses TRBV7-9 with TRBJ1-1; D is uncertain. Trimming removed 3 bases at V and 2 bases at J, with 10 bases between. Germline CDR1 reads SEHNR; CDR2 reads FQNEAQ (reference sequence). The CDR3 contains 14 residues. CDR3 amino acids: CASSFIGKNTEAFS. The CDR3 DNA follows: TGTGCCAGCAGCTTTATCGGGAAAAACACTGAAGCTTTCTCT.